This T cell receptor beta chain was recorded in a study of control samples from healthy donors and cancer patients. Here immunoSEQ multiplex PCR was the method, and the copy in TCRdb shows in-frame clones only, minus some. The sample contains about 100,000 clones, roughly nine tenths of which appear only once. Germline CDR1 KGHSH, CDR2 LQKENI. Trimming removed 4 bases at V and 5 bases at J, with 8 bases between. This CDR3 has 13 residues. The receptor comes from a woman aged 50 to 60 in good health. J is TRBJ2-2 and V is TRBV18; D remains ambiguous. The sequenced material came from blood. This chain's CDR3 is CASSLKLTGELFF. CDR3 DNA sequence: TGTGCCAGCTCACTTAAGTTGACCGGGGAGCTGTTTTTT.